Listed below are T cell receptor beta chains from one sample, sequenced in a study of blood T cell repertoires in COVID-19. Profiling relied on immunoSEQ multiplex PCR, and the TCRdb table lists in-frame clones only, not all of them. Here the sample spans approximately 220,000 clones, around 85% being singletons. Sequenced input: PBMCs or T cells enriched from blood (not recorded which). The receptors were gathered from a man aged 40-49 years who had recovered from COVID-19. Each CDR3 is given with its conserved first and last residue. The order of the fields is clone size, V gene, D gene, J gene, CDR3 DNA, CDR3 protein. A D gene is named only where the DNA matches it firmly. Clone size, where shown, is once, few, many, or a class for clones that have expanded.

-,TRBV19,-,TRBJ1-2,TGTGCCAGTAGTAGCAGGTTACTTAACTATGGCTACACCTTC,CASSSRLLNYGYTF
-,TRBV7-6,TRBD1,TRBJ2-7,TGTGCCAGCAGCTTGGGTTGGGTGGGACAGAGCTCCTACGAGCAGTACTTC,CASSLGWVGQSSYEQYF
once,TRBV19,-,TRBJ1-1,TGTGCCAGTCAGGGGTTAGTGAACACTGAAGCTTTCTTT,CASQGLVNTEAFF
-,TRBV29-1,-,TRBJ2-1,TGCAGCGTTGTACAGGACAATGAGCAGTTCTTC,CSVVQDNEQFF
-,TRBV4-1,-,TRBJ2-7,TGCGCCAGCAGCCAAGACAGGGGTCGCGAGCAGTACTTC,CASSQDRGREQYF
-,TRBV6-5,-,TRBJ1-6,TGTGCCAGCAGTTTCGGGGAGAAAGGGTATAATTCACCCCTCCACTTT,CASSFGEKGYNSPLHF
few,TRBV7-9,TRBD1,TRBJ1-6,TGTGCCAGCAGCTCGAGCCCGGGACAGGGCTCACCCCTCCACTTT,CASSSSPGQGSPLHF
many,TRBV4-2,TRBD2,TRBJ2-5,TGTGCCAGCAGCCAAGATGGGACTAGCGGGAGCGAGACCCAGTACTTC,CASSQDGTSGSETQYF
-,TRBV27,TRBD1,TRBJ2-2,TGTGCCAGCGCCGGGACAGGGAGGTCCGGGGAGCTGTTTTTT,CASAGTGRSGELFF
-,TRBV4-1,-,TRBJ1-2,TGCGCCAGCAGCCAGGACAGTCTCAACTATGGCTACACCTTC,CASSQDSLNYGYTF
few,TRBV9,-,TRBJ2-1,TGTGCCAGCAGCGTAGGGTCGGGATACAATGAGCAGTTCTTC,CASSVGSGYNEQFF
once,TRBV2,TRBD1,TRBJ1-1,TGTGCCAGCTGGGGGGGACAGGTGAACACTGAAGCTTTCTTT,CASWGGQVNTEAFF
once,TRBV4-1,TRBD1,TRBJ1-5,TGCGCCAGCAGCCAAGATCCAGGGGGCCGGCCCCAGCATTTT,CASSQDPGGRPQHF
-,TRBV30,-,TRBJ2-7,TGTGCCTGGAGTGTACAGGGCGGGGAGCAGTACTTC,CAWSVQGGEQYF
-,TRBV7-7,-,TRBJ2-5,TGTGCTAGCAGCCACCCAGCGGGTCCAGAGACCCAGTACTTC,CASSHPAGPETQYF
-,TRBV4-2,TRBD2,TRBJ2-7,TGTGCCAGCAGCCAGCCGGGGACTAGCGGAAACTCCTACGAGCAGTACTTC,CASSQPGTSGNSYEQYF
once,TRBV28,TRBD1,TRBJ2-7,TGTGCCAGCAGCTCGACAGGGGACGAGCAGTACTTC,CASSSTGDEQYF
-,TRBV6-4,TRBD2,TRBJ2-1,TGTGCCAGCAGTCCTCTAAGCGGGAGATACAATGAGCAGTTCTTC,CASSPLSGRYNEQFF
-,TRBV5-1,-,TRBJ2-7,TGCGCCAGCAGAATACAGGGAACAACCTACGAGCAGTACTTC,CASRIQGTTYEQYF
-,TRBV15,-,TRBJ2-2,TGTGCCACCAGCGGGGCTGGGGGGGACATATGGTCCGGGGAGCTGTTTTTT,CATSGAGGDIWSGELFF
few,TRBV21-1,-,TRBJ2-7,TGTGCCAGCAGCAAAGTTCGGGACTCCTCCTACGAGCAGTACTTC,CASSKVRDSSYEQYF
-,TRBV7-3,-,TRBJ1-1,TGTGCCAGCAGCGCGTTTTTAGGGGGCACTGAAGCTTTCTTT,CASSAFLGGTEAFF
-,TRBV7-2,TRBD2,TRBJ2-1,TGTGCCAGCAGCTCTCTAGCGGGGGCCTACAATGAGCAGTTCTTC,CASSSLAGAYNEQFF
-,TRBV6-1,TRBD1,TRBJ1-2,TGTGCCAGCAGTGAGCACATAGAAGGACAGGGACGCACCTTC,CASSEHIEGQGRTF
-,TRBV5-1,-,TRBJ2-3,TGCGCCAGCAGCTTGGCGTCCACAGATACGCAGTATTTT,CASSLASTDTQYF
-,TRBV5-5,-,TRBJ2-6,TGTGCCAGCAGCTTGGCCAGTGGTCTCTCTGGGGCCAACGTCCTGACTTTC,CASSLASGLSGANVLTF
-,TRBV28,TRBD1,TRBJ1-4,TGTGCCAGCAGTTTAATTTCGTCAGGGGGCGGGGAAAAACTGTTTTTT,CASSLISSGGGEKLFF
-,TRBV14,TRBD2,TRBJ2-3,TGTGCCAGCAGCCAGACTAGCGGTAGCACAGATACGCAGTATTTT,CASSQTSGSTDTQYF
-,TRBV7-8,-,TRBJ2-7,TGTGCCAGCAGCCCGACAGTTTCCTCCTCCTACGAGCAGTACTTC,CASSPTVSSSYEQYF
-,TRBV6-5,TRBD1,TRBJ2-1,TGTGCCAGCAGTTCACCCCGGGACAGGGTCAATGAGCAGTTCTTC,CASSSPRDRVNEQFF
-,TRBV10-3,-,TRBJ2-7,TGTGCCATCAGTGGTGACAGGACGAGCTCCTACGAGCAGTACTTC,CAISGDRTSSYEQYF
-,TRBV18,-,TRBJ1-2,TGTGCCAGCTCACCACCGGGACACCCTCCTTTTGGCTACACCTTC,CASSPPGHPPFGYTF
many,TRBV19,-,TRBJ2-1,TGTGCCAGTAGCTCTAATAGCTATGGGTCCTACAATGAGCAGTTCTTC,CASSSNSYGSYNEQFF
few,TRBV28,-,TRBJ2-7,TGTGCCAGCAGTCTCAGGGACAACTACGAGCAGTACTTC,CASSLRDNYEQYF
-,TRBV3-1/TRBV3-2,TRBD1,TRBJ2-7,TGTGCCAGCAGCCCGAGGGGACAGGGGGCGGAAGAGCAGTACTTC,CASSPRGQGAEEQYF
once,TRBV24-1,-,TRBJ1-1,TGTGCCACCAGTAAACAGGGCTACACTGAAGCTTTCTTT,CATSKQGYTEAFF
few,TRBV28,-,TRBJ2-7,TGTGCCAGCAGTTTACCCCGGTCGGGAGCCTACGAGCAGTACTTC,CASSLPRSGAYEQYF
-,TRBV24-1,TRBD2,TRBJ2-1,TGTGCCACCAGTGATCCCTCTAGCGGGAGCGGAGGCAATGAGCAGTTCTTC,CATSDPSSGSGGNEQFF
few,TRBV10-1,TRBD2,TRBJ2-1,TGCGCCAGCAGTCCGGCTAGCGGGAGATCCAATGAGCAGTTCTTC,CASSPASGRSNEQFF
few,TRBV5-4,-,TRBJ2-3,TGTGCCAGCAGCTTGGGAGGCCAGGGGGATACGCAGTATTTT,CASSLGGQGDTQYF
-,TRBV24-1,-,TRBJ1-6,TGTGCCACCTTGCCCGAAACAGGAGGGTCGAATTCACCCCTCCACTTT,CATLPETGGSNSPLHF
-,TRBV30,-,TRBJ1-1,TGTGCCTGGAGTCGGGTGCTCAACACTGAAGCTTTCTTT,CAWSRVLNTEAFF
-,TRBV3-1/TRBV3-2,-,TRBJ1-4,TGTGCCAGCAGGCGGGAGGGTCCCGCGAATGAAAAACTGTTTTTT,CASRREGPANEKLFF
-,TRBV5-6,-,TRBJ2-4,TGTGCCAGCAGCTGGGCCTTGGGCGGGGCCAAAAACATTCAGTACTTC,CASSWALGGAKNIQYF
-,TRBV7-3,-,TRBJ2-7,TGTGCCAGCAGCTTAGGGCAGGGGGGATCGGGCGAGCAGTACTTC,CASSLGQGGSGEQYF
-,TRBV5-1,-,TRBJ2-5,TGCGCCAGCAGCTTGGCCGTTGGGGCTGACTTTCAAGAGACCCAGTACTTC,CASSLAVGADFQETQYF
-,TRBV19,TRBD1,TRBJ2-1,TGTGCCAGTAGTATTCTCCAGGGGACAGCACGCGGGGAGCAGTTCTTC,CASSILQGTARGEQFF
-,TRBV5-5,-,TRBJ2-7,TGTGCCAGCAGCCCTGACATCTCCTACGAGCAGTACTTC,CASSPDISYEQYF
-,TRBV7-2,TRBD1,TRBJ1-4,TGTGCCAGCAGCATCGACAGGGGGGAGATACTGTTTTTT,CASSIDRGEILFF
-,TRBV25-1,TRBD1,TRBJ2-7,TGTGCCAGCAGTCCGGGACAGGCTCCCTACGAGCAGTACTTC,CASSPGQAPYEQYF
-,TRBV3-1/TRBV3-2,-,TRBJ2-2,TGTGCCAGCAAGAGACAAGGGGGAACCGGGGAGCTGTTTTTT,CASKRQGGTGELFF
-,TRBV10-3,-,TRBJ1-6,TGTGCCATCAGTGAGGCACAGGGTTTTCGGTCACCCCTCCACTTT,CAISEAQGFRSPLHF
-,TRBV9,-,TRBJ2-1,TGTGCCAGCAGCGTAGAAGCCCTTAGCTCCTACAATGAGCAGTTCTTC,CASSVEALSSYNEQFF
-,TRBV4-2,TRBD1,TRBJ1-5,TGTGCCAGCAGCCAATTCATGACAGGGGATCAGCCCCAGCATTTT,CASSQFMTGDQPQHF
-,TRBV5-4,TRBD2,TRBJ2-2,TGTGCCAGCAGCGGCGGGACTAGCGGGAGGGGCGGGGAGCTGTTTTTT,CASSGGTSGRGGELFF
once,TRBV5-1,-,TRBJ1-1,TGCGCCAGCAGCTTGATGGGCGAGGGGAGGACTGAAGCTTTCTTT,CASSLMGEGRTEAFF
-,TRBV14,-,TRBJ1-1,TGTGCCAGCAGCCGTACAAACATGAACACTGAAGCTTTCTTT,CASSRTNMNTEAFF
-,TRBV11-2,-,TRBJ1-3,TGTGCCAGCAGCTCCTTTAGCGGAAACACCATATATTTT,CASSSFSGNTIYF
-,TRBV4-2,TRBD2,TRBJ2-3,TGTGCCAGCAGCCTCGGTGGGCGGGAGGTAGCTAGCACAGATACGCAGTATTTT,CASSLGGREVASTDTQYF
-,TRBV25-1,-,TRBJ1-1,TGTGCCAGCAGAGACGGGGGCACTGAAGCTTTCTTT,CASRDGGTEAFF